A selection of T cell receptor beta chains follows, all from one sample in a study of shared clonotypes between healthy human individuals. Sequenced by immunoSEQ multiplex PCR; TCRdb stores in-frame clones only, minus some. The sample consists of about 2.5 million clones, around 93% of them appearing once. Source material: naive CD4+ T cells from PBMCs. The receptor source for this set is a man between 18 and 29 years old in good health. Some clones in this sample may be carry-over from other donors' samples. The CDR3 runs from the conserved cysteine through the conserved F or W. The D gene is left open where the match is weak. A clone size is listed for some rows: how often the clone was seen (once, few, many), or a class if it is expanded.

abundance	v_gene	j_gene	d_gene	CDR3nt	CDR3aa
NA	TRBV7-2	TRBJ2-7	NA	TGTGCCAGCAGTCCAAACTACGAGCAGTACTTC	CASSPNYEQYF
NA	TRBV28	TRBJ2-3	NA	TGTGCCAGCGGGGTGAGGGGGAGACGAGATACGCAGTATTTT	CASGVRGRRDTQYF
NA	TRBV7-3	TRBJ1-2	NA	TGTGCCAGCAGCTTAGGCCCTAACTATGGCTACACCTTC	CASSLGPNYGYTF
NA	TRBV28	TRBJ2-5	NA	TGTGCCAGCACCCCCCCCAGGGGTTTGGGGACCCAGTACTTC	CASTPPRGLGTQYF
NA	TRBV18	TRBJ1-1	NA	TGTGCCAGCTCCCCAGCCGCCGCCAGAAACACTGAAGCTTTCTTT	CASSPAAARNTEAFF
NA	TRBV23-1	TRBJ2-1	NA	TGCGCCAGCAGTCAGGTGGTAAAAACGTCCGCTCCCTACAATGAGCAGTTCTTC	CASSQVVKTSAPYNEQFF
NA	TRBV7-5	TRBJ2-7	NA	TGTGCCAGAAGCTTCAGGAATTGGGAGCAGTACTTC	CARSFRNWEQYF
few	TRBV27	TRBJ2-1	NA	TGTGCCAGCAGGACCTCCTACAATGAGCAGTTCTTC	CASRTSYNEQFF
NA	TRBV15	TRBJ2-1	NA	TGTGCCACCAGCAGAGACCCCACCCAGGAGCAGTTCTTC	CATSRDPTQEQFF
NA	TRBV28	TRBJ2-7	TRBD2	TGTGCCAGCAGTTCCCGGGGGGGCGTAAACGAGCAGTACTTC	CASSSRGGVNEQYF
NA	TRBV19	TRBJ2-3	NA	TGTGCCAGTAGTATAAGGGCCCAGGCCTCTACTAGCACAGATACGCAGTATTTT	CASSIRAQASTSTDTQYF
NA	TRBV6-5	TRBJ2-1	TRBD2	TGTGCCAGCAGCCGAAGCGGGGGGTACAATGAGCAGTTCTTC	CASSRSGGYNEQFF
NA	TRBV11-2	TRBJ1-2	NA	TGTGCCAGCAGCTTAGATCAGGACCGAGCAGACAAATATGGCTACACCTTC	CASSLDQDRADKYGYTF
NA	TRBV28	TRBJ1-1	TRBD1	TGTGCCAGCATTAAAGGGGGGACAGGGAGGCTCGCTGAAGCTTTCTTT	CASIKGGTGRLAEAFF
NA	TRBV18	TRBJ2-3	TRBD2	TGTGCCAGCTCACCACCTTTAGCGGGAGCCAGCACAGATACGCAGTATTTT	CASSPPLAGASTDTQYF
NA	TRBV11-2	TRBJ2-7	TRBD2	TGTGCCAGCAGCCCGGGACTAGCGGGCGAGCAGTACTTC	CASSPGLAGEQYF
NA	TRBV4-2	TRBJ2-7	TRBD2	TGTGCCAGCAGCCCTAGCGGGAGGGCCGGGAACCCCTACGAGCAGTACTTC	CASSPSGRAGNPYEQYF
NA	TRBV6-5	TRBJ2-5	TRBD1	TGTGCCAGCACCCTTAGGACAGGCCAAGAGACCCAGTACTTC	CASTLRTGQETQYF